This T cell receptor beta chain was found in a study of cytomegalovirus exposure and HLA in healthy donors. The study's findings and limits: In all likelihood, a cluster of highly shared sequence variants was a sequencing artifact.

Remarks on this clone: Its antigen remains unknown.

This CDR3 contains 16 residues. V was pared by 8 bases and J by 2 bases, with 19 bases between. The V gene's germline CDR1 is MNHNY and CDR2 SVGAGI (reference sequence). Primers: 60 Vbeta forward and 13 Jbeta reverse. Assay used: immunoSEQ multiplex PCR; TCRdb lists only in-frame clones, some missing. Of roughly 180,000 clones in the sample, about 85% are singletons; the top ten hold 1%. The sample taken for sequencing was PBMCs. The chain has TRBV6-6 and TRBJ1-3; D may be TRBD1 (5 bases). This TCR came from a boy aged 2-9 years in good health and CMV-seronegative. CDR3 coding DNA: TGTGCCAGCGCCTATTCGGCAGGGATCCCTGGAAACACCATATATTTT. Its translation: CASAYSAGIPGNTIYF.